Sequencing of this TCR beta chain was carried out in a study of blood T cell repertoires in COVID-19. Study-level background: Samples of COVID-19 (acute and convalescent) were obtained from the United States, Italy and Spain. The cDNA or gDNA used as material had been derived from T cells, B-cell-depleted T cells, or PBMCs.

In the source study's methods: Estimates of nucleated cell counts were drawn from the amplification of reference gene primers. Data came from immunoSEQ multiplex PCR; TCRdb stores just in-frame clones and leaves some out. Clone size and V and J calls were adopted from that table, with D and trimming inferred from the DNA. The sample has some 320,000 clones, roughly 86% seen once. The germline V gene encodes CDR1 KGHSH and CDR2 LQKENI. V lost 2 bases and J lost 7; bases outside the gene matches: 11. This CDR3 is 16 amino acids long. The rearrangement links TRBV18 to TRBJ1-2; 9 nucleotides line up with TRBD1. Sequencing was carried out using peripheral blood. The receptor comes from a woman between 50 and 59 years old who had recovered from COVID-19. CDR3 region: CASSPGGGQGLFGYTF. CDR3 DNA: TGTGCCAGCTCACCAGGAGGGGGACAGGGCCTCTTTGGCTACACCTTC. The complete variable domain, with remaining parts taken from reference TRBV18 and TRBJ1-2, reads NAGVMQNPRHLVRRRGQEARLRCSPMKGHSHVYWYRQLPEEGLKFMVYLQKENIIDESGMPKERFSAEFPKEGPSILRIQQVVRGDSAAYFCASSPGGGQGLFGYTFGSGTRLTVV.